The 8 T cell receptor beta chains below all came from one sample that was sequenced in a study of T cell changes during pregnancy in multiple sclerosis. Assay: immunoSEQ multiplex PCR; the TCRdb copy retains only in-frame clones and omits some. The sample records tens of thousands of clones, about 92% being singletons. Sequenced material: peripheral blood, taken in the third trimester of pregnancy. The receptors derive from a female donor with multiple sclerosis, enrolled in a pregnancy study.

V usage is TRBV29-1 and J usage is TRBJ2-5, with D possibly TRBD2 on 5 matching bases. Between the trimmed V and J ends, which lost 4 bases and 2 bases, there was a span of 14 bases. Germline lookup yields CDR1 SQVTM and CDR2 ANQGSEA. The CDR3 sequence is 14 residues long. CDR3 sequence (DNA): TGCAGCGTTGGAGGGAGAGCCTTACAAGAGACCCAGTACTTC. Its translation is CSVGGRALQETQYF.

This chain joins TRBV4-1 and TRBJ2-6, with a possible D match to TRBD2 (6 bases). The CDR3 extends over 18 amino acids. Deletions cut 4 bases from V and 0 bases from J, with 16 bases between. Germline CDR1 reads MGHRA; CDR2 reads YSYEKL. This CDR3 reads CASSPAPGDLSGANVLTF. The CDR3 bases are TGCGCCAGCAGCCCAGCACCGGGAGACCTCTCTGGGGCCAACGTCCTGACTTTC.

In its sample, this clone was seen once. The chain employs TRBV19 and TRBJ1-5; D is unresolved. Germline V gene data show CDR1 as LNHDA and CDR2 as SQIVND (reference sequence). Trimming pared 5 bases from V and 4 bases from J, leaving 9 bases between. The CDR3 is 13 residues long. CDR3: CASSRQDNQPQHF. The CDR3 nucleotides are TGTGCCAGTAGTCGGCAGGATAATCAGCCCCAGCATTTT. The full variable domain, with the rest looked up from reference TRBV19 and TRBJ1-5, is DGGITQSPKYLFRKEGQNVTLSCEQNLNHDAMYWYRQDPGQGLRLIYYSQIVNDFQKGDIAEGYSVSREKKESFPLTVTSAQKNPTAFYLCASSRQDNQPQHFGDGTRLSIL.

The chain employs TRBV4-3 and TRBJ1-2; D remains unclear. There are 14 residues in the CDR3. From germline, CDR1 is LGHNA and CDR2 YSLEER. V was shortened by 0 bases and J by 1 base, with 6 bases between the two germline ends. CDR3 sequence (DNA): TGCGCCAGCAGCCAAGACAGCGTTAACTATGGCTACACCTTC. This encodes CASSQDSVNYGYTF.

This chain uses TRBV15 with TRBJ2-7, with 9 bases matching TRBD2. Germline V gene sequence: CDR1 LNHNV, CDR2 YYDKDF (reference sequence). The CDR3 runs 17 residues. V lost 0 bases and J lost 0; bases outside the gene matches: 6. In DNA form, the CDR3 reads TGTGCCACCAGCAGAGATAGGCTAGCGGGAAGCTCCTACGAGCAGTACTTC. This translates into CATSRDRLAGSSYEQYF.

V is TRBV6-5 and J is TRBJ2-1, with 10 bases matching TRBD2. The CDR3 sequence is 16 residues long. V trimming: 1 base; J trimming: 6 bases; junction bases outside the gene matches: 6. Per germline, CDR1 MNHEY and CDR2 SVGAGI. The CDR3 DNA sequence: TGTGCCAGCAGTTACTTAAGTAGCGGGAGGCCCAATGAGCAGTTCTTC. Translated, it gives CASSYLSSGRPNEQFF.

The V gene is TRBV7-9, the J gene TRBJ2-3, with 11 bases identical to TRBD2. CDR3 length equals 17 residues. V lost 5 bases and J lost 1; bases outside the gene matches: 8. Germline assignment: CDR1 SEHNR and CDR2 FQNEAQ (reference sequence). This CDR3 is CASSHPGTSGRTDTQYF. CDR3 nucleotide sequence: TGTGCCAGCAGCCATCCTGGGACTAGCGGACGCACAGATACGCAGTATTTT. The full variable domain, in which reference TRBV7-9 and TRBJ2-3 provide the parts outside the CDR3, is DTGVSQNPRHKITKRGQNVTFRCDPISEHNRLYWYRQTLGQGPEFLTYFQNEAQLEKSRLLSDRFSAERPKGSFSTLEIQRTEQGDSAMYLCASSHPGTSGRTDTQYFGPGTRLTVL.

This chain uses TRBV19 with TRBJ1-5; tentative D call: TRBD1 (5 bases). V lost 6 bases to trimming and J lost 6 bases, with 18 bases between them. From germline, CDR1 is LNHDA and CDR2 SQIVND (reference sequence). The CDR3 contains 15 residues. CDR3 sequence: CASSLGAGRGQPQHF. CDR3 DNA sequence: TGTGCCAGTAGCCTTGGGGCAGGGAGGGGTCAGCCCCAGCATTTT.